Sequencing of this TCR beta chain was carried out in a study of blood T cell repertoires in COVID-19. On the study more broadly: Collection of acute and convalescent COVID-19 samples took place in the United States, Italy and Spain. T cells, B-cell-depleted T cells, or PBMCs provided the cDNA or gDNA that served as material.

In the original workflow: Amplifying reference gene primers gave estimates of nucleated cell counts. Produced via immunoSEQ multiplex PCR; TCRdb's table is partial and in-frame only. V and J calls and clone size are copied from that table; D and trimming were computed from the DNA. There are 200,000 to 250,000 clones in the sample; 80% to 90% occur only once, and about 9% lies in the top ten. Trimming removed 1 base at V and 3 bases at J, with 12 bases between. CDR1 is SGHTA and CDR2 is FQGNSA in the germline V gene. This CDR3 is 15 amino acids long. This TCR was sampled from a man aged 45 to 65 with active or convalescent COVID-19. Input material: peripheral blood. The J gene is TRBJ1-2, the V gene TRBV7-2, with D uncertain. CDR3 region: CASSLEVEGYYGYTF. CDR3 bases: TGTGCCAGCAGCTTAGAAGTCGAGGGCTACTATGGCTACACCTTC.